Described below is a single T cell receptor (beta chain) sequence and its context. This specimen belongs to a study of CD8 T cells in Susac syndrome. Controls were drawn from healthy donors and were matched for age and sex. Reverse transcription of about 0.5 to 1 ug RNA used random hexamers. Using its own MiXCR run on the immunoSEQ multiplex PCR reads, TCRdb lists one record per CDR3 protein. The table has roughly 160,000 distinct CDR3 sequences, approximately 96% seen once. The length of the CDR3 is 14 residues. Germline-derived CDR1 and CDR2 are DFQATT and SNEGSKA (reference sequence). Trimming stripped 2 bases from V and 0 bases from J, with 8 bases between.

The receptor was isolated from a human donor in good health. Specimen: CD4+ T cells from PBMCs. The rearrangement links TRBV20-1 to TRBJ2-1; D call uncertain. The CDR3 spells CSARQRSSYNEQFF. The CDR3 DNA reads TGCAGTGCTAGACAGAGATCCTCCTACAATGAGCAGTTCTTC.